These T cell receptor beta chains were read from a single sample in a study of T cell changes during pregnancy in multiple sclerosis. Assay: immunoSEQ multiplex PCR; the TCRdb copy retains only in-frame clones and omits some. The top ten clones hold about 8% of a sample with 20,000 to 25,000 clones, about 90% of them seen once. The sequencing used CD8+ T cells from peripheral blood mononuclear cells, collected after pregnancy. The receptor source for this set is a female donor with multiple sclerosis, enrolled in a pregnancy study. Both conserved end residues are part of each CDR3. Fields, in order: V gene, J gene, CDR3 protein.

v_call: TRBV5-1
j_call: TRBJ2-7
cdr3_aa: CASSSLQGLSYEQYF

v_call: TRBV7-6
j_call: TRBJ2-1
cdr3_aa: CASSPRTSGRAREQFF

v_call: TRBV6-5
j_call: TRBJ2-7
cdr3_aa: CASSYADSYEQYF

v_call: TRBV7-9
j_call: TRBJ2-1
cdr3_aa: CASSRLGDGGLAGGREFF

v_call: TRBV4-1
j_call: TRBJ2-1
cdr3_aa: CASTEAGGPNEQFF

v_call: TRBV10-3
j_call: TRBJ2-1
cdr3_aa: CAISDTLAGGYNEQFF

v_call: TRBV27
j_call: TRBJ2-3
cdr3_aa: CASSFVRRDGTTDTQYF

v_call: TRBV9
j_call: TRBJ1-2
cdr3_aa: CASSPSQGGYGYTF

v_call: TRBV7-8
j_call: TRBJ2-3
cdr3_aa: CASSMPTADTQYF

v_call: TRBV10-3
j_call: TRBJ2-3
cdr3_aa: CAISEGESTDTQYF

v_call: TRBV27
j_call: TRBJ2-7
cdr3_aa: CASSIQGMSHEQYF

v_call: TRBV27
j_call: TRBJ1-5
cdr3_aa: CASSFRGGAQPQHF

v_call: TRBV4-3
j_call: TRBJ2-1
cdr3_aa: CASSQGSSGQPTDEQFF

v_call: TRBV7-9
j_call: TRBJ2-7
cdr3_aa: CASSLDSSYEQYF

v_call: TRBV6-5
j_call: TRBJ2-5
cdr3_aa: CASSPRGGKETQYF

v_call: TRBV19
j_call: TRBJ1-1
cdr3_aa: CASSPGTENTEAFF

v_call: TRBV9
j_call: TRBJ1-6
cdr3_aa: CASSVSWGDSPLHF

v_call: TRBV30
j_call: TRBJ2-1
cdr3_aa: CAWGGLADNEQFF

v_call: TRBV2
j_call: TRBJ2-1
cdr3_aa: CASNIAGRSREQFF

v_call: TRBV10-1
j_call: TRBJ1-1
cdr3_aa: CASSEGQQIMNTEAFF

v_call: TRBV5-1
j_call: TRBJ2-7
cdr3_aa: CASSLITRNVYEQYF

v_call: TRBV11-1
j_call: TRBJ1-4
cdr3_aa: CASSPFSRSNEKLFF

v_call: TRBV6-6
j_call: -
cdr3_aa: CASSNTDYEQYF

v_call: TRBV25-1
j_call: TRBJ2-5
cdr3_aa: CASSEFGWGVEETQYF

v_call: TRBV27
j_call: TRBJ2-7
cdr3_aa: CASSGGYAYEQYF

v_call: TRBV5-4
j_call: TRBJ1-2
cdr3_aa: CASIGGGGYTF

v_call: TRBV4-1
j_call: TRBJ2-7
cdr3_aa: CASSARQGSSVEQYF

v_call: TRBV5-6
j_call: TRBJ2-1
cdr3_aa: CASSRRDFYNEQFF

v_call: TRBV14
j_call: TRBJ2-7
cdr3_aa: CASSQAKGTSRAYEQYF

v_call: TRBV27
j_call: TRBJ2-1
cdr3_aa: CASSYGGINEQFF

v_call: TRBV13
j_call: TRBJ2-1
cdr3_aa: CASSFLKRTGWDEQFF

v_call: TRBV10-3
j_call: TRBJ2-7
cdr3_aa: CAILRRLGGRSNEQYF

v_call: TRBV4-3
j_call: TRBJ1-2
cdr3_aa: CASSQEPAPDKPYGYTF

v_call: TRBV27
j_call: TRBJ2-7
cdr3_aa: CASSPSSGALSYEQYF

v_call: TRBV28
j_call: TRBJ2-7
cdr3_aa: CASSLSASSYEQYF

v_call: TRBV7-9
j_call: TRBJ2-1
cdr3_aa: CASSRSLSSYNEQFF

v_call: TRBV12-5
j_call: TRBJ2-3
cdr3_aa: CASGLDQQVDTQYF

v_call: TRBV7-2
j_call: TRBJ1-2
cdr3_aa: CASSSGLGGHLEYGYTF

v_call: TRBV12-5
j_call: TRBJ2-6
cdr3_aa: CASGLAGGSGANVLTF

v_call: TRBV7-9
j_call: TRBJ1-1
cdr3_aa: CASSPLLGGVNTEAFF

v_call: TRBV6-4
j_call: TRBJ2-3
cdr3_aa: CASSERGTDTQYF